These 17 T cell receptor beta chains were sequenced from one sample in a study of response to subunit inactivated influenza vaccine. TCRdb reprocessed the RT-PCR reads via MiXCR and lists one record per CDR3 protein. The sample lists more than 600,000 distinct CDR3 sequences, around 18% occurring once. Sequencing used PBMCs from blood, obtained less than 6 days after vaccination. The receptors shown here come from a man aged 50-59 years who received an inactivated influenza vaccine.

The V gene is TRBV20-1, the J gene TRBJ1-5; D may be TRBD1 (6 bases). From germline, CDR1 is DFQATT and CDR2 SNEGSKA (reference sequence). Trimming cost V 0 bases and J 0 bases, with 21 bases left between them. The CDR3 has 19 amino acids. This CDR3 reads CSARDLRQEDPYSNQPQHF. CDR3 nucleotides: TGCAGTGCTAGAGACCTTAGACAGGAAGATCCCTATAGCAATCAGCCCCAGCATTTT.

This clonotype has just a few counts. This chain joins TRBV10-3 and TRBJ2-7; a possible D gene is TRBD1 (6 bases). V gave up 8 bases and J gave up 3 bases, with 11 bases separating them. The CDR3 consists of 12 residues. Germline V CDR1 and CDR2: ENHRY, SYGVKD. The CDR3 loop reads CAIGKQGYEQYF. CDR3 in DNA: TGTGCCATCGGTAAACAGGGCTACGAGCAGTACTTC.

V is TRBV4-1 and J is TRBJ2-5; D remains ambiguous. There are 15 residues in the CDR3. CDR1 is MGHRA and CDR2 is YSYEKL in the germline V gene. Trimming shortened V by 3 bases and J by 0 bases, and 11 bases separated the two germline ends. Here the CDR3 reads CASSQIGLNQETQYF. The CDR3 nucleotides read TGCGCCAGCAGCCAGATCGGGCTAAACCAAGAGACCCAGTACTTC.

V gene TRBV12-3 or TRBV12-4 combines with J gene TRBJ1-5; D gene ambiguous. This CDR3 has 13 residues. The ends were cut back, 5 bases at V and 9 bases at J, with 14 bases in the middle. The CDR3: CASSGPPGTPQHF. The DNA for the CDR3 is TGTGCCAGCAGTGGGCCCCCAGGTACGCCCCAGCATTTT.

A few counts support this clonotype. The CDR3 DNA reads TGTGCCAGCAGCTTGTACAGGGGGCAAGAGACCCAGTACTTC. This encodes CASSLYRGQETQYF. V and J are TRBV5-6 and TRBJ2-5; TRBD1 matches at 8 bases. The CDR3 loop spans 14 amino acids. The V gene's germline CDR1 is SGHDT and CDR2 YYEEEE. V gave up 1 base and J gave up 2 bases; unmatched junction bases: 1.

V gene TRBV18 combines with J gene TRBJ1-2, with 7 positions matching TRBD1. Per germline, CDR1 KGHSH and CDR2 LQKENI. This CDR3 contains 16 residues. V was clipped by 5 bases and J by 4 bases; unmatched bases: 13. CDR3 in DNA: TGTGCCAGCTCAGACAAAAACAGGGGCCTTACCTATGGCTACACCTTC. This sequence encodes CASSDKNRGLTYGYTF.

In regard to this clonotype: This is likely a read error, given that the CDR3 carries no conserved phenylalanine or tryptophan at its end. The rearrangement links TRBV6-2 or TRBV6-3 to TRBJ2-7; tentatively, D is TRBD1 (5 bases). The CDR3 runs 17 residues. Germline V lookup: CDR1 MNHEY, CDR2 SVGEGT. Deletions cut 0 bases from V and 1 base from J, with 16 bases between. CDR3 protein: CASSYSDTPTQSYEQYS. CDR3 coding DNA: TGTGCCAGCAGTTACTCGGACACCCCAACCCAGTCCTACGAGCAGTACTCC.

In its sample, this clonotype was seen a few times. CDR3 coding DNA: TGTGCCAGCAGTTACTCGAAAAGGGTGGACTACGAGCAGTACTTC. It yields the protein CASSYSKRVDYEQYF. The V gene is TRBV6-5, the J gene TRBJ2-7, with unresolved D. The length of the CDR3 is 15 residues. V dropped 0 bases and J dropped 3 bases, with 12 bases sitting between them. CDR1 is MNHEY, CDR2 SVGAGI, per germline.

The chain has TRBV27 and TRBJ1-2; a possible D gene is TRBD1 (5 bases). The CDR3 loop spans 13 amino acids. Germline V gene sequence: CDR1 MNHEY, CDR2 SMNVEV (reference sequence). V was shortened by 6 bases and J by 6 bases, with 14 bases between the two germline ends. The CDR3 sequence: CASSLGAGNGYTF. CDR3 sequence (DNA): TGTGCCAGCAGCCTCGGGGCAGGGAATGGCTACACCTTC.

This clonotype has just a few counts. The chain employs TRBV5-5 and TRBJ2-2; D is ambiguous. Trimming removed 7 bases at V and 0 bases at J, with 10 bases between. There are 14 residues in the CDR3. The germline V gene encodes CDR1 SGHKS and CDR2 YYEKEE (reference sequence). Here the CDR3 reads CASAGQTNTGELFF. The DNA for the CDR3 is TGTGCCAGCGCCGGGCAGACGAACACCGGGGAGCTGTTTTTT.

In this sample, this clonotype turned up many times. The chain has TRBV12-3 or TRBV12-4 and TRBJ2-1, with D perhaps TRBD1 (5 bases). The CDR3 is 15 amino acids. V gave up 5 bases and J gave up 8 bases, with 19 bases separating them. The CDR3 sequence is CASSGTGDVNDEQFF. The CDR3 region has the DNA TGTGCCAGCAGTGGAACAGGTGACGTTAACGATGAGCAGTTCTTC.

This clonotype was seen a few times. V is TRBV5-1 and J is TRBJ2-3; no clear D gene. Germline V gene data show CDR1 as SGHRS and CDR2 as YFSETQ. Trimming took off 0 bases at V and 0 bases at J, with 11 bases between the two ends. The CDR3 is 16 amino acids. DNA of the CDR3: TGCGCCAGCAGCTTGGCCGTTGGGTCTAGCACAGATACGCAGTATTTT. Amino acid sequence: CASSLAVGSSTDTQYF. Combining the CDR3 with reference TRBV5-1 and TRBJ2-3 gives the whole variable domain KAGVTQTPRYLIKTRGQQVTLSCSPISGHRSVSWYQQTPGQGLQFLFEYFSETQRNKGNFPGRFSGRQFSNSRSEMNVSTLELGDSALYLCASSLAVGSSTDTQYFGPGTRLTVL.

The chain uses TRBV14 and TRBJ2-7; D uncertain. Trimming cost V 0 bases and J 6 bases, with 9 bases left between them. CDR3 length: 13 amino acids. Germline CDR1 SGHDN, CDR2 FVKESK. CDR3 loop: CASSQDPASEQYF. As DNA, the CDR3 is TGTGCCAGCAGCCAAGATCCTGCGTCCGAGCAGTACTTC.

This clonotype turned up a few times. This chain connects TRBV11-1 to TRBJ2-6; D gene unclear. Per the germline V gene, CDR1 is SGHAT and CDR2 is FQDESV (reference sequence). The CDR3 contains 18 residues. Trimming removed 2 bases from V and 0 bases from J, with 14 bases in between. The CDR3 DNA reads TGTGCCAGCAGCTTATTTCCCAGAAGGAGCTCTGGGGCCAACGTCCTGACTTTC. Residues: CASSLFPRRSSGANVLTF.

This clonotype was seen a few times. The chain couples TRBV5-1 to TRBJ1-5; TRBD1 matches 9 bases. The CDR3 is 18 amino acids. The J segment lost 0 bases and the V segment lost 0 bases, leaving 7 bases of the junction unmatched. Germline loops: CDR1 SGHRS, CDR2 YFSETQ. The CDR3 nucleotides read TGCGCCAGCAGCTTGGGGACAGGGGCGACCGGTAGCAATCAGCCCCAGCATTTT. Translation gives CASSLGTGATGSNQPQHF.

This clonotype was picked up a small number of times. The chain uses TRBV20-1 and TRBJ1-6; D might be TRBD1 (5 bases). Germline values: CDR1 DFQATT, CDR2 SNEGSKA (reference sequence). This CDR3 has 16 residues. The V and J ends lost 4 bases and 7 bases respectively, with 20 bases between them. The CDR3 loop is CSANSRGTSRNSPLHF. In DNA form, the CDR3 reads TGCAGTGCTAATAGTAGGGGAACTTCGAGGAATTCACCCCTCCACTTT.

This clonotype was observed a few times. This chain uses TRBV7-9 with TRBJ2-7, with D hard to call. V gave up 8 bases and J gave up 2 bases, with 13 bases separating them. CDR1 is SEHNR and CDR2 is FQNEAQ in the germline V gene (reference sequence). The CDR3 sequence is 13 residues long. CDR3 in DNA: TGTGCCAGCGGCCTAGATACACCCTACGAGCAGTACTTC. This translates into CASGLDTPYEQYF.